Each of the 27 T cell receptor beta chains below was sequenced from the same sample in a study of T cell clonotyping in hematopoietic cell transplantation. Clones were read by immunoSEQ multiplex PCR, and TCRdb kept only the in-frame ones, dropping some. In the table there are some 30,000 clones, approximately 90% of which are singletons. Sequences were derived from PBMCs, sampled 100 days after allogeneic stem cell transplant. The receptors here all came from a female patient aged 50 to 60 who had an allogeneic stem cell transplant from a related donor, so the T cells may come from the graft donor. Some clones in this sample may be carry-over from other donors' samples.

This chain links TRBV15 with TRBJ1-1; 7 nucleotides line up with TRBD1. The V gene's germline CDR1 is LNHNV and CDR2 YYDKDF (reference sequence). Trimming took 4 bases from V and 5 from J; bases not matched to a gene: 10. This CDR3 comprises 15 residues. The CDR3 nucleotides read TGTGCCACCAGCACCACGATGGACAGGAATACTGAAGCTTTCTTT. Protein product: CATSTTMDRNTEAFF.

The chain is built from TRBV18 and TRBJ2-3; TRBD1 might be the D (5 bases). Germline assignment: CDR1 KGHSH and CDR2 LQKENI. The CDR3 has 15 residues. Trimming pared 0 bases from V and 4 bases from J, leaving 11 bases between. CDR3 coding DNA: TGTGCCAGCTCACCACCGGGGCAGGGTTCAGATACGCAGTATTTT. The encoded protein is CASSPPGQGSDTQYF.

The chain carries TRBV14 and TRBJ2-7; perhaps TRBD2 as D (7 bases). This CDR3 has 17 amino acids. V was trimmed by 0 bases and J by 2 bases, leaving 17 bases between them. Germline lookup yields CDR1 SGHDN and CDR2 FVKESK. The CDR3 reads CASSQEERGGPPYEQYF. CDR3 sequence (DNA): TGTGCCAGCAGCCAAGAGGAAAGGGGGGGCCCTCCCTACGAGCAGTACTTC.

The V gene is TRBV4-1, the J gene TRBJ1-3; tentative D call: TRBD1 (6 bases). The CDR3 is made up of 17 amino acids. V was pared by 0 bases and J by 8 bases, with 20 bases between. Germline CDR1 and CDR2: MGHRA and YSYEKL. The CDR3 region is CASSQEGGKGAGHTIYF. CDR3 nucleotide sequence: TGCGCCAGCAGCCAAGAAGGGGGTAAAGGGGCTGGGCACACCATATATTTT.

This clone was found a few times. The chain couples TRBV19 to TRBJ2-3; possibly TRBD1 for D (5 bases). V gave up 5 bases and J gave up 5 bases, with 8 bases separating them. Per germline, CDR1 LNHDA and CDR2 SQIVND (reference sequence). The CDR3 runs to 12 residues. The CDR3 DNA is TGTGCCAGTAGTCCCAGGGTAGATACGCAGTATTTT. It specifies CASSPRVDTQYF. Variable domain in full (rest from reference TRBV19 and TRBJ2-3): DGGITQSPKYLFRKEGQNVTLSCEQNLNHDAMYWYRQDPGQGLRLIYYSQIVNDFQKGDIAEGYSVSREKKESFPLTVTSAQKNPTAFYLCASSPRVDTQYFGPGTRLTVL.

This chain connects TRBV6-5 to TRBJ1-4; D gene uncertain. V lost 6 bases and J lost 0, with 11 bases in between. Per germline, CDR1 MNHEY and CDR2 SVGAGI. CDR3 length: 15 amino acids. The CDR3 reads CASSQNTATNEKLFF. The CDR3 nucleotides are TGTGCCAGCAGCCAAAACACCGCAACTAATGAAAAACTGTTTTTT.

The chain joins TRBV7-9 to TRBJ2-6; D is perhaps TRBD1 or TRBD2 (6 bases each). The V gene's germline CDR1 is SEHNR and CDR2 FQNEAQ (reference sequence). The CDR3 extends over 16 amino acids. The germline V and J ends were trimmed by 1 base and 2 bases, with 9 bases remaining between them. The CDR3 protein is CASSLEGGPGANVLTF. CDR3 nucleotides: TGTGCCAGCAGCTTAGAGGGGGGACCTGGGGCCAACGTCCTGACTTTC. The variable domain in full, with the rest retrieved from reference TRBV7-9 and TRBJ2-6, is DTGVSQNPRHKITKRGQNVTFRCDPISEHNRLYWYRQTLGQGPEFLTYFQNEAQLEKSRLLSDRFSAERPKGSFSTLEIQRTEQGDSAMYLCASSLEGGPGANVLTFGAGSRLTVL.

The chain is built from TRBV6-5 and TRBJ1-1; D possibly corresponds to TRBD1 (6 bases). Germline V lookup: CDR1 MNHEY, CDR2 SVGAGI. V was cut by 4 bases and J by 6 bases, with 12 bases left in between. This CDR3 contains 13 residues. This CDR3 reads CASSFRGGPEAFF. The CDR3 DNA sequence: TGTGCCAGCAGTTTCAGGGGCGGGCCTGAAGCTTTCTTT.

The rearrangement uses TRBV5-1 and TRBJ2-7; D remains unclear. V was clipped by 4 bases and J by 0 bases, with 8 bases between them. The CDR3 runs to 13 residues. Germline V lookup: CDR1 SGHRS, CDR2 YFSETQ. CDR3 DNA sequence: TGCGCCAGCAGCGCCACCAGCTCCTACGAGCAGTACTTC. Encoded protein: CASSATSSYEQYF.

This chain uses TRBV13 with TRBJ2-7; 13 bases agree with TRBD2. Germline CDR1 PRHDT, CDR2 FYEKMQ (reference sequence). The ends lost 0 bases at V and 7 bases at J; junction bases unmatched: 3. CDR3 length: 15 residues. CDR3 sequence (DNA): TGTGCCAGCAGCTTAGGACTAGCGGGGGGGAATGAGCAGTACTTC. Amino acids: CASSLGLAGGNEQYF.

The V gene is TRBV5-1, the J gene TRBJ2-5, with D possibly called TRBD1 or TRBD2 (5 bases each). This CDR3 contains 14 residues. Trimming removed 2 bases at V and 1 base at J, with 9 bases between. Germline V gene data show CDR1 as SGHRS and CDR2 as YFSETQ. CDR3 amino acids: CASSFPGTQETQYF. The CDR3 DNA reads TGCGCCAGCAGCTTTCCCGGGACCCAAGAGACCCAGTACTTC.

The V call is TRBV9, the J call TRBJ2-3, with D maybe TRBD1 (6 bases). Germline V gene data show CDR1 as SGDLS and CDR2 as YYNGEE. V was trimmed by 4 bases and J by 9 bases, leaving 27 bases between them. The CDR3 covers 17 residues. CDR3 sequence: CASSPRGGPPGLRTQYF. The CDR3 nucleotides read TGTGCCAGCAGCCCACGAGGGGGTCCCCCCGGCCTAAGGACGCAGTATTTT. The whole variable domain, filled in from reference TRBV9 and TRBJ2-3, reads DSGVTQTPKHLITATGQRVTLRCSPRSGDLSVYWYQQSLDQGLQFLIQYYNGEERAKGNILERFSAQQFPDLHSELNLSSLELGDSALYFCASSPRGGPPGLRTQYFGPGTRLTVL.

The chain recombines TRBV5-4 with TRBJ1-2; a possible D gene is TRBD1 (5 bases). This CDR3 contains 15 residues. Germline CDR1 is SGHNT and CDR2 is YYREEE (reference sequence). V gave up 4 bases and J gave up 0 bases, with 13 bases separating them. The CDR3 loop is CASSPSSGPNYGYTF. DNA of the CDR3: TGTGCCAGCAGCCCCTCCTCGGGACCTAACTATGGCTACACCTTC.

Concerning this clone: The junction differs from germline at one of its ends, possibly a read error. The V and J genes are TRBV4-2 and TRBJ1-3; D is perhaps TRBD1 (5 bases). In germline, CDR1 is LGHNA, CDR2 YNFKEQ. This CDR3 contains 16 residues. CDR3: CASNQQVLGGGNTIYF. CDR3 bases: TGTGCCAGCAACCAACAGGTCTTAGGCGGTGGAAACACCATATATTTT.

The CDR3 nucleotides are TGCGCCAGCAGCTTGGAGGGCTCCTACAATGAGCAGTTCTTC. Amino acid sequence: CASSLEGSYNEQFF. The V and J genes are TRBV5-1 and TRBJ2-1; no reliable D call. CDR1 and CDR2 from the germline V gene are SGHRS and YFSETQ. V was shortened by 0 bases and J by 0 bases, with 4 bases between the two germline ends. The CDR3 covers 14 residues.

The rearrangement uses TRBV9 and TRBJ1-2; 9 positions match TRBD1. This CDR3 is built from 16 residues. Germline lookup yields CDR1 SGDLS and CDR2 YYNGEE. Losses at the gene ends were 3 bases for V and 3 bases for J; bases not matched to a gene: 9. CDR3: CASSGYRGRDHYGYTF. The CDR3 bases are TGTGCCAGCAGCGGTTACAGGGGGCGCGACCACTATGGCTACACCTTC.

CDR3 sequence (DNA): TGTGCCAGCAGCTCCACAGGGCGCAGGGAAGCTTTCTTT. It encodes CASSSTGRREAFF. The chain combines TRBV7-2 with TRBJ1-1; a weak D match, TRBD1 (6 bases). This CDR3 region has 13 residues. Germline loops: CDR1 SGHTA, CDR2 FQGNSA. Trimming shortened V by 4 bases and J by 8 bases, and 14 bases separated the two germline ends.

This clone has only one observation. This chain joins TRBV5-1 and TRBJ1-1; D remains ambiguous. Germline lookup yields CDR1 SGHRS and CDR2 YFSETQ. Trimming left V 4 bases short and J 1 base short, with 2 bases between. This CDR3 is 11 amino acids long. The CDR3 nucleotides read TGCGCCAGCAGCGAGAACACTGAAGCTTTCTTT. Residues: CASSENTEAFF.

The chain links TRBV29-1 to TRBJ2-5; 10 bases fit TRBD2. Germline CDR1 and CDR2: SQVTM and ANQGSEA. The CDR3 contains 13 residues. J lost 3 bases, V lost 4 bases, and 2 bases had no gene match. The CDR3 spells CSVVTSGEETQYF. The CDR3 DNA reads as TGCAGCGTTGTAACTAGCGGGGAAGAGACCCAGTACTTC.

V and J are TRBV7-9 and TRBJ1-3, with a possible D match to TRBD1 (5 bases). Germline V CDR1 and CDR2: SEHNR, FQNEAQ (reference sequence). With 5 bases removed from V and 0 bases from J, the gap between germline ends came to 14 bases. There are 16 residues in the CDR3. DNA for the CDR3: TGTGCCAGCAGCCCAGGGATCTCGGCCTCTGGAAACACCATATATTTT. Amino acid sequence: CASSPGISASGNTIYF.

The chain combines TRBV29-1 with TRBJ1-2; TRBD1 aligns across 8 bases. Germline V gives CDR1 SQVTM, CDR2 ANQGSEA. The CDR3 is made up of 12 amino acids. The V gene end was trimmed by 6 bases and the J gene end by 4 bases; junction bases not matched to a gene: 4. CDR3 in amino acids: CSVAGGFYGYTF. CDR3 DNA sequence: TGCAGCGTAGCAGGGGGCTTCTATGGCTACACCTTC.

The chain uses TRBV27 and TRBJ2-3; 8 nucleotides line up with TRBD2. Germline lookup yields CDR1 MNHEY and CDR2 SMNVEV (reference sequence). Trimming removed 2 bases from V and 2 bases from J; junction bases left unmatched: 12. The CDR3 length is 18 residues. The CDR3 reads CASSLQARGGGYTDTQYF. DNA of the CDR3: TGTGCCAGCAGTTTACAAGCCCGGGGCGGGGGGTACACAGATACGCAGTATTTT.

The gene calls are TRBV19 and TRBJ2-7, with 10 nucleotides matching TRBD2. Germline assignment: CDR1 LNHDA and CDR2 SQIVND (reference sequence). This CDR3 is built from 15 residues. V lost 3 bases and J lost 5; bases outside the gene matches: 7. CDR3 amino acids: CASSMEGSGGHEQYF. CDR3 bases: TGTGCCAGTAGTATGGAAGGTAGCGGGGGGCACGAGCAGTACTTC.

The chain recombines TRBV6-1 with TRBJ2-7; a weak D match, TRBD1 (6 bases). From germline, CDR1 is MNHNS and CDR2 SASEGT. The length of the CDR3 is 15 residues. V was cut by 0 bases and J by 2 bases, with 11 bases left in between. CDR3 residues: CASSEAGQGTYEQYF. CDR3 in DNA: TGTGCCAGCAGTGAAGCAGGTCAGGGGACCTACGAGCAGTACTTC.

The V and J genes are TRBV19 and TRBJ2-1, with D unresolved. The V end lost 1 base, the J end lost 4 bases, and 8 bases lay between the germline ends. CDR1 and CDR2 from the germline V gene are LNHDA and SQIVND (reference sequence). The CDR3 spans 14 residues. The CDR3 spells CASSIGARYNEQFF. The CDR3 DNA sequence: TGTGCCAGTAGTATAGGGGCTAGATACAATGAGCAGTTCTTC. The full variable domain, rest sourced from reference TRBV19 and TRBJ2-1, is DGGITQSPKYLFRKEGQNVTLSCEQNLNHDAMYWYRQDPGQGLRLIYYSQIVNDFQKGDIAEGYSVSREKKESFPLTVTSAQKNPTAFYLCASSIGARYNEQFFGPGTRLTVL.

The V gene is TRBV19, the J gene TRBJ1-2; the D is unclear. The CDR3 is made up of 15 amino acids. Trimming removed 0 bases from V and 4 bases from J, with 12 bases in between. Germline V gives CDR1 LNHDA, CDR2 SQIVND (reference sequence). In DNA, the CDR3 is TGTGCCAGTAGTATAGATAGGACGGAGACCTATGGCTACACCTTC. Residues: CASSIDRTETYGYTF.

The chain uses TRBV6-5 and TRBJ1-1, with D unclear. V was clipped by 1 base and J by 0 bases, with 9 bases between them. Per the germline V gene, CDR1 is MNHEY and CDR2 is SVGAGI. The CDR3 spans 15 residues. The CDR3 reads CASSYWAGLNTEAFF. The CDR3 coding sequence is TGTGCCAGCAGTTACTGGGCGGGTTTGAACACTGAAGCTTTCTTT.